These 25 T cell receptor beta chains share one sample of origin, sequenced in a study of CD8 T cells in Susac syndrome. Reverse transcription of about 0.5 to 1 ug RNA was performed with random hexamers. MiXCR, run by TCRdb on the immunoSEQ multiplex PCR reads, gives a single entry per CDR3 protein. Among 250,000 to 300,000 distinct CDR3 sequences, 70% to 90% were seen once, and the ten largest hold around 0.18%. Source material: CD8+ T cells from PBMCs. The receptors were sampled from a human donor with multiple sclerosis.

This rearrangement joins TRBV5-1 to TRBJ2-1; D might be TRBD1 or TRBD2, each matching 6 bases. Deletions cut 5 bases from V and 9 bases from J, with 24 bases between. Per the germline V gene, CDR1 is SGHRS and CDR2 is YFSETQ. This CDR3 has 16 amino acids. The CDR3 is CASRQVPGAQASEQFF. The CDR3 DNA follows: TGCGCCAGCAGGCAGGTCCCGGGGGCTCAGGCTTCTGAGCAGTTCTTC.

This clonotype was recorded a few times. V is TRBV6-2 or TRBV6-3 and J is TRBJ2-6; D not resolved. V was shortened by 5 bases and J by 1 base, with 6 bases between the two germline ends. The CDR3 contains 14 residues. Germline CDR1 MNHEY, CDR2 SVGEGT. The CDR3 here is CASSRFSGANVLTF. CDR3 sequence (DNA): TGTGCCAGCAGTCGTTTTTCTGGGGCCAACGTCCTGACTTTC.

The V gene is TRBV9, the J gene TRBJ1-2; no definite D call. Germline values: CDR1 SGDLS, CDR2 YYNGEE. This CDR3 has 15 residues. Trimming pared 5 bases from V and 0 bases from J, leaving 14 bases between. CDR3 DNA: TGTGCCAGCAGTCCGGGGAGGGCCCCTAACTATGGCTACACCTTC. It encodes CASSPGRAPNYGYTF.

This chain uses TRBV20-1 with TRBJ1-1; D is unresolved. Germline values: CDR1 DFQATT, CDR2 SNEGSKA (reference sequence). V lost 0 bases, J lost 7 bases, and 21 bases lay in between. CDR3 length: 16 amino acids. CDR3 nucleotide sequence: TGCAGTGCTAGAGATAAGGTTAATGCACCCGGGGTTGAAGCTTTCTTT. It yields the protein CSARDKVNAPGVEAFF.

The rearrangement joins TRBV12-3 or TRBV12-4 to TRBJ2-7; unclear D gene. This CDR3 region has 14 residues. V was clipped by 0 bases and J by 2 bases, with 8 bases between them. The CDR3 loop reads CASSLAGWTYEQYF. The CDR3 DNA reads as TGTGCCAGCAGTTTAGCAGGGTGGACCTACGAGCAGTACTTC.

The chain uses TRBV27 and TRBJ2-1, with 10 bases lining up with TRBD2. Germline V gene lookup returns CDR1 MNHEY and CDR2 SMNVEV (reference sequence). This CDR3 has 14 amino acids. The trim removed 6 bases at V and 5 bases at J, leaving 4 bases unmatched. CDR3 coding DNA: TGTGCCAGCAGAGTAGCGGGAGGCCACAATGAGCAGTTCTTC. It yields the protein CASRVAGGHNEQFF.

This clonotype has a single count. This sequence joins TRBV9 and TRBJ1-4; D is unresolved. CDR3 length: 11 amino acids. Germline loops: CDR1 SGDLS, CDR2 YYNGEE. V was cut by 7 bases and J by 5 bases, with 6 bases left in between. CDR3 bases: TGTGCCAGCGGGAACAATGAAAAACTGTTTTTT. It codes for CASGNNEKLFF.

This sequence joins TRBV14 and TRBJ2-3; no reliable D call. This CDR3 contains 15 residues. V dropped 5 bases and J dropped 0 bases, with 12 bases sitting between them. CDR1 and CDR2 (germline): SGHDN, FVKESK. The CDR3 DNA is TGTGCCAGCAGCGGGGTCGGCTTTAGCACAGATACGCAGTATTTT. Encoded protein: CASSGVGFSTDTQYF.

The sample holds one count of this clonotype. This CDR3 reads CASSENRGVDQPQHF. The CDR3 DNA reads TGTGCCAGCAGTGAAAACAGGGGGGTCGATCAGCCCCAGCATTTT. This rearrangement joins TRBV2 to TRBJ1-5; 8 nucleotides match TRBD1. Germline V gene lookup returns CDR1 SNHLY and CDR2 FYNNEI. The V segment lost 2 bases and the J segment 5 bases; nucleotides outside the gene matches: 5. The CDR3 totals 15 residues.

This chain uses TRBV10-3 with TRBJ1-1; D ambiguous. Trimming removed 0 bases from V and 8 bases from J, with 7 bases in between. CDR3 size: 12 residues. Germline-derived CDR1 and CDR2 are ENHRY and SYGVKD. The CDR3: CAISESGVEAFF. DNA of the CDR3: TGTGCCATCAGTGAGTCGGGCGTAGAAGCTTTCTTT.

The V call is TRBV12-3 or TRBV12-4, the J call TRBJ2-5, with D possibly matching TRBD1 (5 bases). The CDR3 contains 13 residues. Trimming stripped 7 bases from V and 5 bases from J, with 14 bases between. CDR3 DNA: TGTGCCAGCACCGCGACAGAGGCCGAGACCCAGTACTTC. It is translated as CASTATEAETQYF.

The rearrangement joins TRBV10-3 to TRBJ2-2; D uncertain. CDR3 length equals 15 residues. CDR1 ENHRY and CDR2 SYGVKD come from the germline V gene. The germline V and J ends were trimmed by 1 base and 7 bases, with 13 bases remaining between them. CDR3 residues: CAISEWYLLIGELFF. The CDR3 DNA reads TGTGCCATCAGTGAGTGGTACCTCCTGATCGGGGAGCTGTTTTTT.

The genes are TRBV9 and TRBJ2-1; tentatively, D is TRBD2 (5 bases). Germline CDR1 reads SGDLS; CDR2 reads YYNGEE. The CDR3 totals 15 residues. The V end lost 0 bases, the J end lost 5 bases, and 12 bases lay between the germline ends. CDR3 region: CASSVAVRVDNEQFF. In DNA form, the CDR3 reads TGTGCCAGCAGCGTAGCCGTGAGGGTAGACAATGAGCAGTTCTTC.

V usage is TRBV7-9 and J usage is TRBJ1-1, with TRBD1 as a possible D gene (6 bases). Trimming removed 6 bases at V and 5 bases at J, with 13 bases between. The CDR3 covers 13 residues. Germline CDR1 SEHNR, CDR2 FQNEAQ (reference sequence). The CDR3 loop is CASSFEGGTEAFF. The CDR3 coding sequence is TGTGCCAGCAGTTTTGAGGGGGGGACTGAAGCTTTCTTT.

This clonotype was found once. Possible read error: a much larger clone is one base away. The genes are TRBV4-1 and TRBJ1-1; TRBD1 is a possible D gene (5 bases). Looked up from germline, CDR1 is MGHRA and CDR2 is YSYEKL. The CDR3 runs 12 residues. The CDR3 here is CSSLTGGGEAFF. CDR3 sequence (DNA): TGCTCCAGCCTCACGGGTGGGGGTGAAGCTTTCTTT.

The chain has TRBV27 and TRBJ2-1; 10 bases agree with TRBD2. CDR3 size: 16 residues. The V gene end was trimmed by 5 bases and the J gene end by 5 bases; junction bases not matched to a gene: 9. Germline CDR1 is MNHEY and CDR2 is SMNVEV (reference sequence). The CDR3 bases are TGTGCCAGCAGTCCCCCTAGCGGGGGTAACCACAATGAGCAGTTCTTC. Translation: CASSPPSGGNHNEQFF.

This clonotype was recorded only once. This chain connects TRBV30 to TRBJ1-5; D unclear. V lost 4 bases and J 7 bases, leaving 2 bases between the germline ends. This CDR3 is 9 amino acids long. Germline CDR1 and CDR2: GTSNPN and SVGIG (reference sequence). CDR3 region: CAWMQPQHF. The DNA of the CDR3 is TGTGCCTGGATGCAGCCCCAGCATTTT.

This chain connects TRBV7-8 to TRBJ2-1, with a weak D call TRBD1 (6 bases). CDR1 is SGHVS and CDR2 is FQNEAQ in the germline V gene. This CDR3 spans 18 amino acids. Between the trimmed V and J ends, which lost 1 base and 4 bases, there was a span of 20 bases. The CDR3, as DNA: TGTGCCAGCAGCTTAGGGCGGACAGCAACGGGGATATACAATGAGCAGTTCTTC. Protein sequence: CASSLGRTATGIYNEQFF. Supplemented by reference TRBV7-8 and TRBJ2-1, the full variable domain reads GAGVSQSPRYKVAKRGQDVALRCDPISGHVSLFWYQQALGQGPEFLTYFQNEAQLDKSGLPSDRFFAERPEGSVSTLKIQRTQQEDSAVYLCASSLGRTATGIYNEQFFGPGTRLTVL.

This sequence joins TRBV4-3 and TRBJ1-1; a possible D gene is TRBD1 (5 bases). V dropped 1 base and J dropped 4 bases, with 10 bases sitting between them. The CDR3 runs to 14 residues. CDR1 and CDR2 (germline): LGHNA, YSLEER. The CDR3 DNA sequence: TGCGCCAGCAGCCAAGGTCCAGGGACCACTGAAGCTTTCTTT. It yields the protein CASSQGPGTTEAFF.

The rearrangement joins TRBV5-6 to TRBJ1-6; D not resolved. Trimming took off 5 bases at V and 5 bases at J, with 14 bases between the two ends. CDR3 length: 15 residues. CDR1 and CDR2 from the germline V gene are SGHDT and YYEEEE. CDR3 sequence reads: CASSLRRRNNSPLHF. CDR3 in DNA: TGTGCCAGCAGTCTCCGACGGAGAAATAATTCACCCCTCCACTTT.

This clonotype is a singleton in its sample. This chain joins TRBV2 and TRBJ2-3; D gene ambiguous. CDR1 and CDR2 (germline): SNHLY, FYNNEI. The CDR3 runs to 13 residues. V lost 3 bases and J 4 bases, leaving 8 bases between the germline ends. CDR3 in amino acids: CASSENPSDTQYF. The CDR3 coding sequence is TGTGCCAGCAGTGAGAATCCATCAGATACGCAGTATTTT.

The chain combines TRBV12-3 or TRBV12-4 with TRBJ2-7, with D perhaps given as TRBD1 or TRBD2 (5 bases each). The V end lost 7 bases, the J end lost 5 bases, and 15 bases lay between the germline ends. The CDR3 sequence is 13 residues long. CDR3 protein: CASNQGRIHEQYF. In nucleotides, the CDR3 is TGTGCCAGCAACCAGGGACGCATCCACGAGCAGTACTTC.

The chain uses TRBV5-4 and TRBJ1-1; D not resolved. This CDR3 has 14 residues. Germline V gene lookup returns CDR1 SGHNT and CDR2 YYREEE (reference sequence). V lost 0 bases and J lost 2, with 8 bases in between. The CDR3 sequence: CASSLDQSNTEAFF. The CDR3 coding sequence is TGTGCCAGCAGCTTGGATCAGTCCAACACTGAAGCTTTCTTT.

The V call is TRBV19, the J call TRBJ1-2; possible D gene TRBD1, 5 bases. The germline V and J ends were trimmed by 3 bases and 4 bases, with 12 bases remaining between them. This CDR3 comprises 14 residues. Germline V gene lookup returns CDR1 LNHDA and CDR2 SQIVND (reference sequence). For the CDR3, the DNA is TGTGCCAGTAGTATGGGGCCCGGGGCCTATGGCTACACCTTC. Translating it yields CASSMGPGAYGYTF.

The chain uses TRBV9 and TRBJ2-3; the D is unclear. CDR1 is SGDLS, CDR2 YYNGEE, per germline. Deletions cut 4 bases from V and 6 bases from J, with 12 bases between. This CDR3 has 13 amino acids. CDR3 DNA: TGTGCCAGCAGCCCCGCTATAGGCGATACGCAGTATTTT. It translates to CASSPAIGDTQYF.